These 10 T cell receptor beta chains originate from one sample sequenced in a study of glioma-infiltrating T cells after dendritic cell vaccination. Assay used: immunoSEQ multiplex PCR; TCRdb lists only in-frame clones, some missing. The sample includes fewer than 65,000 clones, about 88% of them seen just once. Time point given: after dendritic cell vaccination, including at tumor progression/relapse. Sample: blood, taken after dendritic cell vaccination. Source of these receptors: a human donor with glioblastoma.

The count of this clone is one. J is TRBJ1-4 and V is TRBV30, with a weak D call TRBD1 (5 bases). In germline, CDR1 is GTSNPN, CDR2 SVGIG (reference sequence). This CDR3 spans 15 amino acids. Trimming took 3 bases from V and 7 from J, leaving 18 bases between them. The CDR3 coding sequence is TGTGCCTGGAGCTCAATGGAAAGGGGCGGTGAAAAACTGTTTTTT. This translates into CAWSSMERGGEKLFF.

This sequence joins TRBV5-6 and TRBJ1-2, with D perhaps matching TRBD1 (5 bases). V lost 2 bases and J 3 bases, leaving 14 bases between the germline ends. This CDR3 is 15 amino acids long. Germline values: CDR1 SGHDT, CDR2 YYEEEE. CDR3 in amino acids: CASSLKGRGDYGYTF. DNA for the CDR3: TGTGCCAGCAGCTTAAAGGGGAGGGGAGACTATGGCTACACCTTC.

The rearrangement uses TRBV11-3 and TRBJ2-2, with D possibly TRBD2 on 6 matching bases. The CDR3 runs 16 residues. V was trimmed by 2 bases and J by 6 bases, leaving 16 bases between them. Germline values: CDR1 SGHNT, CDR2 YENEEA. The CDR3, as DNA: TGTGCCAGCAGCTTATTTGGAGGGGCGTCGGCCGGGGAGCTGTTTTTT. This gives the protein CASSLFGGASAGELFF.

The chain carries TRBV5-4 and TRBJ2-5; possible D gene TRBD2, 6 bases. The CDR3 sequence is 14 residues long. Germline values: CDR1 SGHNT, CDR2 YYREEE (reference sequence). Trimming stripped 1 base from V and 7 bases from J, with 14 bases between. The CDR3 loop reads CASSLTAGNVTQYF. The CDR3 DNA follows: TGTGCCAGCAGCTTGACGGCGGGGAATGTGACCCAGTACTTC.

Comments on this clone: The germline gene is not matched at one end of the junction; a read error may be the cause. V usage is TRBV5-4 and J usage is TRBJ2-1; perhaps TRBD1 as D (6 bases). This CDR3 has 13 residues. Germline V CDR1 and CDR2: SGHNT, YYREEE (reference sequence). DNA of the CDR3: TGTGCCAGCAGCTCCACCCCCGGGACATACCGCGTCTTC. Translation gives CASSSTPGTYRVF.

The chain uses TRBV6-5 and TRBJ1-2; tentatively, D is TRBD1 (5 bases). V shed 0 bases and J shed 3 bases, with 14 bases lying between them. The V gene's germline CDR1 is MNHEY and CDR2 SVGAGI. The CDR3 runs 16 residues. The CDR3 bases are TGTGCCAGCAGTTACTCGAGTCATCGGGACTACTATGGCTACACCTTC. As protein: CASSYSSHRDYYGYTF.

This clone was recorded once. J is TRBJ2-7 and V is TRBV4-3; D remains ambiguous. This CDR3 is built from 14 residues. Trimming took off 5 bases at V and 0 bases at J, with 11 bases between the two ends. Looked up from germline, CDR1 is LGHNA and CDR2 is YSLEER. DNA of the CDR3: TGCGCCAGCAGCGCGAGAGAAAGCTCCTACGAGCAGTACTTC. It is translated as CASSARESSYEQYF.

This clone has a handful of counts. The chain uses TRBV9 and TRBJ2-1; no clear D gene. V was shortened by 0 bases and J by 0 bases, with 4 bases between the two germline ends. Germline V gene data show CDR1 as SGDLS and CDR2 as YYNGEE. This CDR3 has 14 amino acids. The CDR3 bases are TGTGCCAGCAGCGTAGGGAGCTCCTACAATGAGCAGTTCTTC. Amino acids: CASSVGSSYNEQFF.

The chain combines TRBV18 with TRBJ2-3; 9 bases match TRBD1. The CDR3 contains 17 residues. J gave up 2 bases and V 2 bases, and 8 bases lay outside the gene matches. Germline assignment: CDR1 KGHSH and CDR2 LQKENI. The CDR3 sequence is CASSPYGTGIYTDTQYF. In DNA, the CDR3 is TGTGCCAGCTCACCATATGGGACAGGGATTTACACAGATACGCAGTATTTT.

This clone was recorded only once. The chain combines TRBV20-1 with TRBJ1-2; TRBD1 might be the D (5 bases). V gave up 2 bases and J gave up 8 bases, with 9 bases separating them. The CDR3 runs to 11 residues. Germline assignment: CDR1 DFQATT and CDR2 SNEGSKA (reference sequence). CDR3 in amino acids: CSARQGRGYTF. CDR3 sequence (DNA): TGCAGTGCTAGACAGGGAAGGGGCTACACCTTC.